Following are 16 T cell receptor beta chains from one sample sequenced in a study of cytomegalovirus exposure and HLA in healthy donors. PCR used 60 Vbeta primers and 13 Jbeta primers. This table comes from immunoSEQ multiplex PCR, and its TCRdb copy is limited to in-frame clones, with some not included. The listing contains some 110,000 clones. Sequenced material: PBMCs. The receptors derive from a man aged 25 to 40 in good health and CMV-seronegative.

The genes are TRBV2 and TRBJ1-4; perhaps TRBD1 as D (5 bases). From germline, CDR1 is SNHLY and CDR2 FYNNEI. V was cut by 7 bases and J by 6 bases, with 15 bases left in between. CDR3 length: 14 residues. The DNA of the CDR3 is TGTGCCAGCAACCGCCTGGGGCTTGATGAAAAACTGTTTTTT. Residues: CASNRLGLDEKLFF.

The V and J genes are TRBV9 and TRBJ2-3; a weak D match, TRBD1 (6 bases). Germline loops: CDR1 SGDLS, CDR2 YYNGEE. The CDR3 loop spans 13 amino acids. The V gene lost 4 bases and the J gene lost 4 bases, with 10 bases spanning the gap. The CDR3 sequence is CASSLHRADTQYF. CDR3 coding DNA: TGTGCCAGCAGCCTACACAGGGCAGATACGCAGTATTTT.

The J gene is TRBJ2-7, the V gene TRBV7-9; 11 nucleotides match TRBD1. Losses at the gene ends were 4 bases for V and 4 bases for J; bases not matched to a gene: 6. The CDR3 spans 15 residues. Per the germline V gene, CDR1 is SEHNR and CDR2 is FQNEAQ (reference sequence). The CDR3 bases are TGTGCCAGCAGCTCACCGGGACAGGGGGGGTACGAGCAGTACTTC. The encoded protein is CASSSPGQGGYEQYF.

This chain connects TRBV5-1 to TRBJ2-3, with no clear D. This CDR3 has 12 residues. V lost 4 bases and J 6 bases, leaving 9 bases between the germline ends. Germline CDR1 and CDR2: SGHRS and YFSETQ. The CDR3 DNA reads TGCGCCAGCAGCCTGGGTCTGGATACGCAGTATTTT. This codes for CASSLGLDTQYF.

The chain is built from TRBV2 and TRBJ2-3, with D perhaps TRBD1 (5 bases). The CDR3 is made up of 13 amino acids. The germline V gene encodes CDR1 SNHLY and CDR2 FYNNEI. The V and J ends lost 6 bases and 6 bases respectively, with 13 bases between them. The CDR3 loop is CASRNPSGDTQYF. CDR3 DNA sequence: TGTGCCAGCAGGAACCCCTCAGGGGATACGCAGTATTTT.

The chain combines TRBV6-1 with TRBJ1-5; the match to TRBD1 covers 9 bases. The germline gives CDR1 MNHNS, CDR2 SASEGT. The CDR3 consists of 15 residues. V gave up 7 bases and J gave up 3 bases; unmatched junction bases: 7. DNA for the CDR3: TGTGCCAGCACCCCGGGACAGGGTTACAATCAGCCCCAGCATTTT. Its translation is CASTPGQGYNQPQHF.

V usage is TRBV5-8 and J usage is TRBJ2-5, with TRBD2 identical over 10 bases. Trimming took 2 bases from V and 3 from J; bases not matched to a gene: 7. Germline V gene data show CDR1 as SGHTS and CDR2 as YDEGEE. The CDR3 consists of 16 residues. The CDR3 region is CASSFDLLAGEETQYF. The CDR3 DNA follows: TGTGCCAGCAGCTTTGACCTTCTAGCGGGGGAAGAGACCCAGTACTTC.

This rearrangement joins TRBV7-2 to TRBJ1-2, with 8 nucleotides matching TRBD1. The CDR3 length is 14 residues. The V segment lost 3 bases and the J segment 8 bases; nucleotides outside the gene matches: 8. Germline CDR1 reads SGHTA; CDR2 reads FQGNSA. As DNA, the CDR3 is TGTGCCAGCAGCTTGGACAGGGCGGTCGGGGGCTACACCTTC. This sequence encodes CASSLDRAVGGYTF.

This sequence joins TRBV6-1 and TRBJ2-1, with TRBD2 matching over 9 bases. The CDR3 has 19 residues. Germline V gives CDR1 MNHNS, CDR2 SASEGT. Losses at the gene ends were 1 base for V and 2 bases for J; bases not matched to a gene: 12. DNA for the CDR3: TGTGCCAGCAGTGAAGGCCTTAGCGGGGGCGAAGCTGCCTACAATGAGCAGTTCTTC. Residues: CASSEGLSGGEAAYNEQFF.

The V and J genes are TRBV6-1 and TRBJ1-1, with a weak D call TRBD1 (5 bases). Germline CDR1 reads MNHNS; CDR2 reads SASEGT. The germline V and J ends were trimmed by 3 bases and 8 bases, with 10 bases remaining between them. CDR3 length equals 12 residues. CDR3 sequence (DNA): TGTGCCAGCAGTGACCCAGGGAGGGAAGCTTTCTTT. It yields the protein CASSDPGREAFF.

The chain is built from TRBV4-2 and TRBJ2-3, with D possibly TRBD1 on 5 matching bases. Germline CDR1 LGHNA, CDR2 YNFKEQ. The CDR3 is 16 residues long. The V end lost 3 bases, the J end lost 3 bases, and 16 bases lay between the germline ends. The CDR3 protein is CASSHLPPGATDTQYF. CDR3 DNA: TGTGCCAGCAGCCATCTACCCCCTGGGGCGACAGATACGCAGTATTTT.

The chain has TRBV7-2 and TRBJ1-3; tentative D call: TRBD1 (5 bases). This CDR3 is 13 amino acids long. Germline loops: CDR1 SGHTA, CDR2 FQGNSA. The V end lost 2 bases, the J end lost 4 bases, and 6 bases lay between the germline ends. CDR3 DNA sequence: TGTGCCAGCAGCTTACAGGGAGGAAACACCATATATTTT. Its translation: CASSLQGGNTIYF.

The chain joins TRBV5-1 to TRBJ2-5; 10 nucleotides line up with TRBD1. The CDR3 has 15 amino acids. The germline CDR1 and CDR2 sequences are SGHRS and YFSETQ. The V and J ends lost 6 bases and 1 base, in that order; junction bases with no gene match: 6. The CDR3 bases are TGCGCCAGCAACCCGGGACAGGGGCCCCAAGAGACCCAGTACTTC. This sequence encodes CASNPGQGPQETQYF.

The chain joins TRBV7-6 to TRBJ2-3; 8 bases are shared with TRBD2. Germline V lookup: CDR1 SGHVS, CDR2 FNYEAQ. The CDR3 has 15 amino acids. V lost 1 base and J lost 1; bases outside the gene matches: 1. CDR3 bases: TGTGCCAGCAGCTTAGAGCGGGGGCGCACAGATACGCAGTATTTT. Its translation is CASSLERGRTDTQYF.

The chain is built from TRBV2 and TRBJ1-6; 9 bases align to TRBD1. Trimming at V came to 7 bases and at J to 8 bases, leaving 6 bases not matched to a gene. CDR3 size: 14 residues. The germline V gene has CDR1 SNHLY and CDR2 FYNNEI. The CDR3 nucleotides are TGTGCCAGCAACCTAGACAGGGGGTATTCACCCCTCCACTTT. Protein: CASNLDRGYSPLHF.

This rearrangement joins TRBV4-3 to TRBJ2-2, with D possibly matching TRBD2 (5 bases). Germline CDR1 reads LGHNA; CDR2 reads YSLEER. The ends were cut back, 0 bases at V and 8 bases at J, with 19 bases in the middle. The CDR3 totals 17 residues. Written as DNA, the CDR3 is TGCGCCAGCAGCCAAGAGGAGTCTTGGCGGTCGGGAGGGGAGCTGTTTTTT. It yields the protein CASSQEESWRSGGELFF.